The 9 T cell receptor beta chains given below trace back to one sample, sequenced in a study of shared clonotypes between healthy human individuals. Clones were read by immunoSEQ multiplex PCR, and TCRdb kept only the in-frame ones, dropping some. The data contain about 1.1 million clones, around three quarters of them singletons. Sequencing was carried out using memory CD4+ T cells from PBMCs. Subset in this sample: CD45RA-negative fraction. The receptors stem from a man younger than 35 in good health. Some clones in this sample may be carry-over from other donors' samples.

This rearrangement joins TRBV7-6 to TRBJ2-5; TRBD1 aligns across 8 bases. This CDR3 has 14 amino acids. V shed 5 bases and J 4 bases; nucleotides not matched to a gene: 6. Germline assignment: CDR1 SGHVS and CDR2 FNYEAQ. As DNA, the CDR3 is TGTGCCAGCAGCCATGACGGGACAGGAGAGACCCAGTACTTC. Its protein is CASSHDGTGETQYF. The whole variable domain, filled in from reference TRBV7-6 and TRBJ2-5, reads GAGVSQSPRYKVTKRGQDVALRCDPISGHVSLYWYRQALGQGPEFLTYFNYEAQQDKSGLPNDRFSAERPEGSISTLTIQRTEQRDSAMYRCASSHDGTGETQYFGPGTRLLVL.

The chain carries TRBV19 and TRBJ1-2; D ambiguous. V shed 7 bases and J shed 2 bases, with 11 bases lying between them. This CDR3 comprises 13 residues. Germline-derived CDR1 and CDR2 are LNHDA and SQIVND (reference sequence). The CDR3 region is CASTGLPNYGYTF. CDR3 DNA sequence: TGTGCCAGTACAGGCCTACCCAACTATGGCTACACCTTC.

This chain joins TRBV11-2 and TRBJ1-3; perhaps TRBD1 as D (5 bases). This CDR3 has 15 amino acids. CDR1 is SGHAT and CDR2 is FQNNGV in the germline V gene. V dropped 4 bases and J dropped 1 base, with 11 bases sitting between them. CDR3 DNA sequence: TGTGCCAGCAGCTATACCCAGGGATCTGGAAACACCATATATTTT. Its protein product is CASSYTQGSGNTIYF.

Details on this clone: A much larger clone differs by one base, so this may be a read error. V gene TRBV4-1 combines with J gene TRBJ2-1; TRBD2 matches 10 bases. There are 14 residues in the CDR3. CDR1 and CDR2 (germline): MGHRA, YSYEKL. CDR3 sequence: CANSRTSGINEQFF. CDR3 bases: TGCGCCAACAGCCGTACTAGCGGGATTAATGAGCAGTTCTTC.

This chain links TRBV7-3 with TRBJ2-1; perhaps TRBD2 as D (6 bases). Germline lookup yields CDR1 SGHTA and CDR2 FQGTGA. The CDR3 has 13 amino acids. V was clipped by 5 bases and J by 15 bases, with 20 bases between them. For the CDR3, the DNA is TGTGCCAGCAGCGTCGCCGAGGAGGGTATAGTGTTCTTC. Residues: CASSVAEEGIVFF. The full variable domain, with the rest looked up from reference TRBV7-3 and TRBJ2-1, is GAGVSQTPSNKVTEKGKYVELRCDPISGHTALYWYRQSLGQGPEFLIYFQGTGAADDSGLPNDRFFAVRPEGSVSTLKIQRTERGDSAVYLCASSVAEEGIVFFGPGTRLTVL.

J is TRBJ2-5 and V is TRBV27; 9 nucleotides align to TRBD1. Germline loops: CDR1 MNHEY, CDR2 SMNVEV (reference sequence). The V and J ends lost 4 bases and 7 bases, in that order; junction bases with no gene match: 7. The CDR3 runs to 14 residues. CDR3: CASSSWGQGPTQYF. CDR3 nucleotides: TGTGCCAGCAGTTCGTGGGGACAGGGACCGACCCAGTACTTC.

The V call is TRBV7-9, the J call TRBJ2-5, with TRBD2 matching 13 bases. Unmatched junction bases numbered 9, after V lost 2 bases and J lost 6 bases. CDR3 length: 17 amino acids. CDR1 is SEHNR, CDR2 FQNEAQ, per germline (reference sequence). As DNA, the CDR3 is TGTGCCAGCAGCTTACTCTGGACTAGCGGGAGTGGGAAGACCCAGTACTTC. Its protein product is CASSLLWTSGSGKTQYF.

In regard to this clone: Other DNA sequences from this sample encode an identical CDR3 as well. In DNA form, the CDR3 reads TGTGCCAGCTCACCGGGACTAGCGGGGTACAATGAGCAGTTCTTC. It is translated as CASSPGLAGYNEQFF. The chain couples TRBV18 to TRBJ2-1; TRBD2 agrees at 13 bases. There are 15 residues in the CDR3. V lost 3 bases and J lost 4; bases outside the gene matches: 0. Per germline, CDR1 KGHSH and CDR2 LQKENI.

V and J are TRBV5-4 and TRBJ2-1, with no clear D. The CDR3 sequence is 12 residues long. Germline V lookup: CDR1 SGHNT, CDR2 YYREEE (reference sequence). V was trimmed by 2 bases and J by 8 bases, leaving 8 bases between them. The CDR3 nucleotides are TGTGCCAGCAGCTTTCCTTTGGATGAGCAGTTCTTC. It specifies CASSFPLDEQFF.